The rows below give T cell receptor beta chains drawn from one sample of a study of cytomegalovirus exposure and HLA in healthy donors. Assay: immunoSEQ multiplex PCR; the TCRdb copy retains only in-frame clones and omits some. The sample has 200,000 or so clones, over 75% seen once; the top ten hold around 0.21%. The sample was PBMCs. The receptors originated from a girl under two years old in good health and CMV-seronegative. Both conserved end residues are part of each CDR3. Fields, in order: D gene, J gene, clone size, V gene, CDR3 protein. A D gene is named only where the DNA matches it firmly. Rows may omit the clone size; those that give it use once, few, many or a size class.

.	TRBJ2-3	once	TRBV6-5	CASSYTRPTIDTQYF
TRBD1	TRBJ1-1	.	TRBV2	CASEQGRGPSEAFF
.	TRBJ2-7	.	TRBV4-3	CASSQEAQGGAAIYEQYF
.	TRBJ1-5	.	TRBV6-1	CASSETRQSNQPQHF
.	TRBJ1-5	.	TRBV4-1	CASGQEWPNQPQHF
TRBD2	TRBJ2-7	.	TRBV11-2	CASSLDPGLAYEQYF
.	TRBJ2-1	.	TRBV29-1	CSVGRDIALNEQFF
.	TRBJ2-7	.	TRBV2	CASSPPREQYF
.	TRBJ2-1	.	TRBV10-1	CASSEGVERRDKYFPLAQFF
TRBD2	TRBJ2-1	.	TRBV5-1	CASSSIPGGKDEQFF
.	TRBJ2-5	.	TRBV28	CASSLALRRAQETQYF
TRBD2	TRBJ2-7	.	TRBV5-8	CASSRLTGTSGRFSYEQYF
TRBD2	TRBJ2-2	.	TRBV10-3	CATIGLAGAPGELFF
TRBD2	TRBJ2-1	.	TRBV6-5	CASSYKAGAPYNEQFF
.	TRBJ2-1	.	TRBV19	CASSILARSDEQFF
TRBD2	TRBJ2-1	.	TRBV15	CATSRPGLGLNEQFF
TRBD1	TRBJ2-1	.	TRBV5-4	CASSHRALGDREQFF
TRBD1	TRBJ1-1	.	TRBV5-4	CASSHRQGNTEAFF
TRBD2	TRBJ2-7	few	TRBV6-5	CASSYSAGGFYEQYF
.	TRBJ2-1	.	TRBV7-2	CASSPPWGDSYNEQFF
TRBD1	TRBJ1-4	.	TRBV12-5	CASGWDRANEKLFF
.	TRBJ2-7	.	TRBV7-3	CASSPGGPSYEQYF
.	TRBJ2-1	.	TRBV18	CASSPTYGDNEQFF
.	TRBJ1-5	.	TRBV7-5	CARSLVPPTGESNQPQHF
TRBD2	TRBJ2-5	.	TRBV6-5	CATHRRGGRETQYF
.	TRBJ2-7	.	TRBV2	CASSFGGGAYEQYF
.	TRBJ2-2	.	TRBV9	CASSVARGLTGELFF
.	TRBJ1-1	.	TRBV5-1	CASSLRGTPNTEAFF
.	TRBJ1-1	.	TRBV29-1	CSVAPGGGAGYTEAFF
.	TRBJ2-4	.	TRBV30	CAWSVRGGVDNIQYF
TRBD2	TRBJ2-7	.	TRBV4-3	CASSQDPSGRETVHEQYF
TRBD2	TRBJ2-5	.	TRBV9	CASSVTSGDQETQYF
.	TRBJ1-2	.	TRBV5-4	CASSLAGNYGYTF
.	TRBJ2-6	.	TRBV2	CASLGLGANVLTF
.	TRBJ2-7	.	TRBV19	CASRPAGQLSYEQYF
.	TRBJ2-1	.	TRBV19	CASSPGLYSYNEQFF
TRBD1	TRBJ1-2	.	TRBV7-9	CASSAYRGASYGYTF
.	TRBJ2-2	.	TRBV19	CASSAGQRLTTGELFF
.	TRBJ2-7	.	TRBV9	CASSVGAGEQYF
TRBD2	TRBJ2-7	.	TRBV7-2	CASSSPGLAGSGEQYF
.	TRBJ1-1	.	TRBV5-8	CASSLSLMNTEAFF
.	TRBJ2-3	few	TRBV7-9	CASSTRAPGTDTQYF
TRBD2	TRBJ2-1	.	TRBV7-2	CASSLEVGGNIRSYNEQFF
.	TRBJ2-6	.	TRBV27	CASRGAESGANVLTF
.	TRBJ1-4	.	TRBV5-1	CASSLDLGHTSTNEKLFF
TRBD1	TRBJ1-2	.	TRBV6-5	CASSYTGTTGRYGYTF
TRBD2	TRBJ2-7	.	TRBV7-3	CASTQNPGLEFPDTTYEQYF
.	TRBJ2-1	.	TRBV6-5	CASRRTEVGINEQFF
TRBD1	TRBJ2-2	.	TRBV5-4	CASRLGTGGELFF
TRBD1	TRBJ1-2	.	TRBV5-1	CASSLDRGGYTF
.	TRBJ1-1	few	TRBV5-4	CASSLQGFLNTEAFF
.	TRBJ2-2	.	TRBV9	CASSASGQGYTGELFF
TRBD2	TRBJ2-1	once	TRBV6-1	CASSERTSGYYNEQFF
.	TRBJ1-1	once	TRBV9	CASSVGGDDTEAFF
.	TRBJ1-2	once	TRBV4-2	CASSQVAQYGYTF
.	TRBJ2-2	.	TRBV18	CASSPQQGGDTGELFF
.	TRBJ2-1	.	TRBV5-8	CASSLWGRESYHEQFF